This T cell receptor (beta chain) emerged from a study of control samples from healthy donors and cancer patients. TCRdb's copy holds only in-frame clones and misses some; the assay was immunoSEQ multiplex PCR. The table lists over 150,000 clones, almost 90% of them singletons, with roughly 1.3% in the top ten. This CDR3 region has 13 residues. Germline-derived CDR1 and CDR2 are MRHNA and SNTAGT. V was clipped by 5 bases and J by 10 bases; unmatched bases: 5. The source is a woman between 45 and 65 years old in good health. The sequencing sample was made of blood. This chain uses TRBV6-4 with TRBJ1-4; 9 positions match TRBD1. CDR3 region: CASSLDRGGKLFF. The DNA for the CDR3 is TGTGCCAGCAGTCTGGACAGGGGCGGAAAACTGTTTTTT.